One and the same sample provided the 25 T cell receptor beta chains below, sequenced in a study of technical replicates of blood from a few donors. Here immunoSEQ multiplex PCR was the method, and the copy in TCRdb shows in-frame clones only, minus some. The sample carries around 70,000 clones, 95% recorded once. The sample was T cells isolated from PBMCs. The source is a human donor in good health.

Comments on this clone: At one end, the junction sequence differs from germline, possibly due to a read error. This chain connects TRBV4-1 to TRBJ1-4, with D perhaps TRBD1 (6 bases). The length of the CDR3 is 13 residues. Looked up from germline, CDR1 is MGHRA and CDR2 is YSYEKL. Here the CDR3 reads CASSHPTQGVRDF. Written as DNA, the CDR3 is TGCGCCAGCAGCCACCCAACACAGGGAGTCCGCGATTTT.

The chain joins TRBV7-8 to TRBJ2-1, with 12 bases matching TRBD2. There are 16 residues in the CDR3. Germline V lookup: CDR1 SGHVS, CDR2 FQNEAQ. V was pared by 1 base and J by 6 bases, with 4 bases of the junction left unmatched. The CDR3 DNA follows: TGTGCCAGCAGCTTAGTCTTGACTAGCGGGAGCAATGAGCAGTTCTTC. It yields the protein CASSLVLTSGSNEQFF.

This chain links TRBV4-1 with TRBJ1-2; 8 nucleotides agree with TRBD1. CDR3 length equals 14 residues. With V trimmed by 1 base and J by 7 bases, 5 bases remained unmatched. In germline, CDR1 is MGHRA, CDR2 YSYEKL. CDR3 in amino acids: CASSQADRVTGYTF. For the CDR3, the DNA is TGCGCCAGCAGCCAAGCGGACAGGGTGACTGGCTACACCTTC.

The table lists this clone with a count of one. The gene calls are TRBV9 and TRBJ2-1, with 8 bases aligning to TRBD2. Per the germline V gene, CDR1 is SGDLS and CDR2 is YYNGEE. The CDR3 is 15 amino acids. J lost 4 bases, V lost 0 bases, and 3 bases had no gene match. The CDR3 loop reads CASSVGRGDYNEQFF. The CDR3 DNA reads as TGTGCCAGCAGCGTAGGGCGGGGGGATTACAATGAGCAGTTCTTC. The whole variable domain, filled in from reference TRBV9 and TRBJ2-1, reads DSGVTQTPKHLITATGQRVTLRCSPRSGDLSVYWYQQSLDQGLQFLIQYYNGEERAKGNILERFSAQQFPDLHSELNLSSLELGDSALYFCASSVGRGDYNEQFFGPGTRLTVL.

The rearrangement links TRBV27 to TRBJ1-1, with 7 bases aligning to TRBD1. Losses at the gene ends were 6 bases for V and 7 bases for J; bases not matched to a gene: 14. The germline V gene encodes CDR1 MNHEY and CDR2 SMNVEV (reference sequence). The CDR3 has 15 residues. This chain's CDR3 is CASSANRYRDSEAFF. In nucleotides, the CDR3 is TGTGCCAGCAGCGCCAACCGATACAGGGACAGTGAAGCTTTCTTT.

J is TRBJ2-7 and V is TRBV19, with 10 bases that match TRBD2. The length of the CDR3 is 14 residues. Germline values: CDR1 LNHDA, CDR2 SQIVND (reference sequence). Trimming at V came to 5 bases and at J to 0 bases, leaving 1 base not matched to a gene. The DNA of the CDR3 is TGTGCCAGTAGTTGGACTAGCGGCTCCTACGAGCAGTACTTC. Its protein is CASSWTSGSYEQYF.

The chain is built from TRBV9 and TRBJ1-2; D call uncertain. Trimming removed 0 bases at V and 10 bases at J, with 7 bases between. The CDR3 loop spans 11 amino acids. From germline, CDR1 is SGDLS and CDR2 YYNGEE. CDR3 amino acids: CASSVDSFYTF. The DNA of the CDR3 is TGTGCCAGCAGCGTAGACAGCTTCTACACCTTC.

This rearrangement joins TRBV19 to TRBJ2-5; 7 bases are shared with TRBD1. V was pared by 6 bases and J by 5 bases, with 9 bases of the junction left unmatched. Per germline, CDR1 LNHDA and CDR2 SQIVND (reference sequence). This CDR3 has 14 amino acids. The CDR3 is CASSLGGAGETQYF. CDR3 bases: TGTGCCAGTAGCCTAGGGGGCGCCGGGGAGACCCAGTACTTC.

As regards this clone: At one end, the junction sequence differs from germline, possibly due to a read error. The rearrangement links TRBV11-2 to TRBJ2-7; D ambiguous. The CDR3 loop spans 11 amino acids. Germline V gives CDR1 SGHAT, CDR2 FQNNGV. CDR3 protein: CASSIYAEEYF. The CDR3, as DNA: TGTGCCAGCAGCATTTACGCCGAGGAGTACTTC.

The J gene is TRBJ2-6, the V gene TRBV5-8, with 8 bases aligning to TRBD1. Germline assignment: CDR1 SGHTS and CDR2 YDEGEE. V lost 2 bases, J lost 0 bases, and 13 bases stayed unmatched. There are 20 residues in the CDR3. CDR3 DNA sequence: TGTGCCAGCAGCTTATGGTTCGTTTGGGACAGGAGCTCTGGGGCCAACGTCCTGACTTTC. Its translation is CASSLWFVWDRSSGANVLTF.

This chain joins TRBV9 and TRBJ1-1, with D hard to call. The CDR3 is 11 amino acids. V dropped 4 bases and J dropped 4 bases, with 5 bases sitting between them. Per germline, CDR1 SGDLS and CDR2 YYNGEE. The CDR3 loop reads CASSSGTEAFF. In DNA, the CDR3 is TGTGCCAGCAGCTCAGGCACTGAAGCTTTCTTT.

The V and J genes are TRBV12-5 and TRBJ2-5; 14 bases are shared with TRBD2. The V and J ends lost 4 bases and 1 base, in that order; junction bases with no gene match: 14. Germline CDR1 is LGHNT and CDR2 is FRNRAP. The CDR3 has 20 amino acids. Here the CDR3 reads CASGSWGLAGAGGRQETQYF. In DNA, the CDR3 is TGTGCTAGTGGTTCCTGGGGACTAGCGGGAGCGGGTGGACGCCAAGAGACCCAGTACTTC.

The V and J genes are TRBV7-2 and TRBJ1-5; D ambiguous. Germline-derived CDR1 and CDR2 are SGHTA and FQGNSA. The CDR3 runs to 15 residues. Trimming took 5 bases from V and 3 from J, leaving 14 bases between them. Here the CDR3 reads CASSLVGSYNQPQHF. CDR3 in DNA: TGTGCCAGCAGCCTAGTGGGCTCCTACAATCAGCCCCAGCATTTT.

The genes are TRBV29-1 and TRBJ2-5; TRBD1 aligns across 8 bases. Germline CDR1 SQVTM, CDR2 ANQGSEA. The CDR3 is 13 residues long. The V gene end was trimmed by 5 bases and the J gene end by 4 bases; junction bases not matched to a gene: 6. CDR3 nucleotide sequence: TGCAGCGTTCTGACAGGGGATACAGAGACCCAGTACTTC. Protein sequence: CSVLTGDTETQYF. The whole variable domain, filled in from reference TRBV29-1 and TRBJ2-5, reads SAVISQKPSRDICQRGTSLTIQCQVDSQVTMMFWYRQQPGQSLTLIATANQGSEATYESGFVIDKFPISRPNLTFSTLTVSNMSPEDSSIYLCSVLTGDTETQYFGPGTRLLVL.

The chain couples TRBV19 to TRBJ1-5; 7 bases match TRBD1. CDR3 length equals 14 residues. Trimming removed 3 bases from V and 3 bases from J; junction bases left unmatched: 2. CDR1 is LNHDA, CDR2 SQIVND, per germline (reference sequence). The CDR3 coding sequence is TGTGCCAGTAGTATCGGGACAGACAATCAGCCCCAGCATTTT. Residues: CASSIGTDNQPQHF.

The chain employs TRBV29-1 and TRBJ1-4, with no clear D. Trimming took 4 bases from V and 10 from J, leaving 22 bases between them. This CDR3 region has 15 residues. Per germline, CDR1 SQVTM and CDR2 ANQGSEA. The CDR3 DNA follows: TGCAGCGTTGCTTTAACAGTTGCGGGTCGGGCAAAACTGTTTTTT. This codes for CSVALTVAGRAKLFF. The full variable domain, with the rest looked up from reference TRBV29-1 and TRBJ1-4, is SAVISQKPSRDICQRGTSLTIQCQVDSQVTMMFWYRQQPGQSLTLIATANQGSEATYESGFVIDKFPISRPNLTFSTLTVSNMSPEDSSIYLCSVALTVAGRAKLFFGSGTQLSVL.

The V call is TRBV5-1, the J call TRBJ2-7, with 9 bases lining up with TRBD1. With 2 bases clipped from V and 7 bases from J, the junction kept 10 bases outside the gene matches. The CDR3 is 15 amino acids. Germline CDR1 and CDR2: SGHRS and YFSETQ. CDR3 bases: TGCGCCAGCAGCTTTGGAACAGGGGGCATGGGGGAGCAGTACTTC. Translated, it gives CASSFGTGGMGEQYF.

The V call is TRBV27, the J call TRBJ2-7; no clear D gene. V was clipped by 1 base and J by 1 base, with 11 bases between them. The CDR3 loop spans 15 amino acids. Germline assignment: CDR1 MNHEY and CDR2 SMNVEV (reference sequence). The CDR3 DNA reads TGTGCCAGCAGTTTATGGGCAGGCAGATCCTACGAGCAGTACTTC. Translated, it gives CASSLWAGRSYEQYF.

This chain links TRBV9 with TRBJ2-3; D unclear. This CDR3 spans 15 amino acids. Looked up from germline, CDR1 is SGDLS and CDR2 is YYNGEE. V lost 5 bases and J lost 2, with 15 bases in between. Here the CDR3 DNA reads TGTGCCAGCAGTACGGGTCCAAGCCCCACAGATACGCAGTATTTT. It specifies CASSTGPSPTDTQYF.

CDR3: CASSGEQFF. The CDR3 DNA follows: TGTGCCAGCTCGGGTGAGCAGTTCTTC. The chain uses TRBV2 and TRBJ2-1; D call uncertain. Germline V gives CDR1 SNHLY, CDR2 FYNNEI. Trimming stripped 8 bases from V and 9 bases from J, with 5 bases between. CDR3 length: 9 amino acids.

This clone has only a few counts. The rearrangement joins TRBV11-2 to TRBJ1-2; D possibly corresponds to TRBD1 (6 bases). The germline V gene encodes CDR1 SGHAT and CDR2 FQNNGV. CDR3 length: 14 amino acids. Trimming removed 3 bases from V and 0 bases from J, with 8 bases in between. CDR3 in amino acids: CASSLDRANYGYTF. CDR3 nucleotide sequence: TGTGCCAGCAGCTTGGACAGAGCTAACTATGGCTACACCTTC.

This chain joins TRBV5-1 and TRBJ2-7, with 8 bases aligning to TRBD1. Germline CDR1 is SGHRS and CDR2 is YFSETQ. The CDR3 is made up of 17 amino acids. The trim removed 0 bases at V and 0 bases at J, leaving 8 bases unmatched. The CDR3 bases are TGCGCCAGCAGCTTGGAGGGGAGGACAGGGAGCTCCTACGAGCAGTACTTC. Translated, it gives CASSLEGRTGSSYEQYF.

The chain employs TRBV6-5 and TRBJ2-7, with 12 bases fitting TRBD1. CDR1 is MNHEY and CDR2 is SVGAGI in the germline V gene. Trimming took 7 bases from V and 4 from J; bases not matched to a gene: 8. This CDR3 is built from 15 residues. The CDR3 DNA is TGTGCCAGCACCCCAGGGACAGGGGGCTTATACGAGCAGTACTTC. It encodes CASTPGTGGLYEQYF.

This clone was detected a few times. V is TRBV29-1 and J is TRBJ1-2, with TRBD1 as a possible D gene (6 bases). CDR1 and CDR2 (germline): SQVTM, ANQGSEA. The CDR3 has 13 amino acids. V was clipped by 4 bases and J by 1 base, with 10 bases between them. Here the CDR3 DNA reads TGCAGCGTTGTGCACAGGGATAACTATGGCTACACCTTC. This sequence encodes CSVVHRDNYGYTF.

This chain joins TRBV30 and TRBJ1-4; a weak D match, TRBD1 (6 bases). The germline V gene encodes CDR1 GTSNPN and CDR2 SVGIG (reference sequence). Between the trimmed V and J ends, which lost 3 bases and 3 bases, there was a span of 14 bases. The CDR3 spans 15 residues. The CDR3: CAWRARTAANEKLFF. Here the CDR3 DNA reads TGTGCCTGGAGGGCTCGGACAGCAGCTAATGAAAAACTGTTTTTT.